This T cell receptor (beta chain) was retrieved from a study of blood T cell repertoires in COVID-19. About the research overall: Acute and convalescent COVID-19 specimens originated in the United States, Italy and Spain.

Trimming cost V 1 base and J 0 bases, with 13 bases left between them. The CDR3 is made up of 16 amino acids. The germline V gene encodes CDR1 MNHEY and CDR2 SMNVEV (reference sequence). Per the authors' pipeline: Amplifying reference gene primers gave estimates of nucleated cell counts. Data came from immunoSEQ multiplex PCR; TCRdb stores just in-frame clones and leaves some out. The DNA was the basis for D and trimming; V, J and clone size are from that table. The table records a few hundred thousand clones, around 88% of them present only once. This clone is a singleton in its sample. Source material: peripheral blood. This sequence was found in a woman aged 45-59 years with COVID-19, enrolled during active disease. V is TRBV27 and J is TRBJ2-7, with TRBD2 as a possible D gene (7 bases). The CDR3 region is CASSLFGGGPSYEQYF. In DNA form, the CDR3 reads TGTGCCAGCAGTTTATTTGGGGGGGGCCCCTCCTACGAGCAGTACTTC.